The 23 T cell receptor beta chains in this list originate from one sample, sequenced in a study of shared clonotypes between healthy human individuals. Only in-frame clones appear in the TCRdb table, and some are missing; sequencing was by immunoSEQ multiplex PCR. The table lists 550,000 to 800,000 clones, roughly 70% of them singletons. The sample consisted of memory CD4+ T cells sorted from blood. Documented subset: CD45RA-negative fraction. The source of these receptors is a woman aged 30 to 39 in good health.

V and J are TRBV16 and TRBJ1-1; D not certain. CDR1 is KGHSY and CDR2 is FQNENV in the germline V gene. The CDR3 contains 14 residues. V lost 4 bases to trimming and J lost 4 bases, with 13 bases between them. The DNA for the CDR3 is TGTGCCAGCAGCCCGGGTGGGGTTATCACTGAAGCTTTCTTT. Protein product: CASSPGGVITEAFF.

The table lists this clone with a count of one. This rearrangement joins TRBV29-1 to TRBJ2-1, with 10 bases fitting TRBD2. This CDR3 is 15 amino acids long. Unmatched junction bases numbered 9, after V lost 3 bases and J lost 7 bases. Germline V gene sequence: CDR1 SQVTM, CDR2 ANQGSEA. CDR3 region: CSVDSASGSRNEQFF. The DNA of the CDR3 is TGCAGCGTTGATAGCGCTAGCGGGAGTAGGAATGAGCAGTTCTTC.

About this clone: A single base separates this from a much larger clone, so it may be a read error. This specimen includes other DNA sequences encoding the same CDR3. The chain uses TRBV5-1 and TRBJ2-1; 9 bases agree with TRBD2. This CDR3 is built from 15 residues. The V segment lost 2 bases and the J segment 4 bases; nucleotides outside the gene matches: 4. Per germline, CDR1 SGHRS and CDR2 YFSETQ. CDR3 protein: CASSFSSGAYNEQFF. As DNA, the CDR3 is TGCGCCAGCAGCTTCTCTAGCGGGGCATACAATGAGCAGTTCTTC. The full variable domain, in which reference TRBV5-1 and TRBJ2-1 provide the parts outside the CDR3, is KAGVTQTPRYLIKTRGQQVTLSCSPISGHRSVSWYQQTPGQGLQFLFEYFSETQRNKGNFPGRFSGRQFSNSRSEMNVSTLELGDSALYLCASSFSSGAYNEQFFGPGTRLTVL.

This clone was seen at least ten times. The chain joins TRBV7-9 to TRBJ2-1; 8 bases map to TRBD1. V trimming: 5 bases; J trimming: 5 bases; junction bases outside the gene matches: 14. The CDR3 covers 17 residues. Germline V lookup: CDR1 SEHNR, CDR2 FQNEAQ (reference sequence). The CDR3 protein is CASSRKRTGPTNNEQFF. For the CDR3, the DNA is TGTGCCAGCAGCCGAAAGCGGACAGGGCCAACGAACAATGAGCAGTTCTTC.

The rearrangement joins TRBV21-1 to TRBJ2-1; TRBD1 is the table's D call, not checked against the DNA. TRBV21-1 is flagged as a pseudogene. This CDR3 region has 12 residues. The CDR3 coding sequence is TGTGCCACCTATCCTGGGGCGAATGAGCAGTTCTTC. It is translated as CATYPGANEQFF.

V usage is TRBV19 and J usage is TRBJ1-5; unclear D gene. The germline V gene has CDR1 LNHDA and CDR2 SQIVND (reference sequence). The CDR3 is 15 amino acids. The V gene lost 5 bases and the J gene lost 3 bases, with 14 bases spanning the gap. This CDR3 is CASSFAAGNNQPQHF. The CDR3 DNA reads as TGTGCCAGTAGTTTTGCCGCAGGTAACAATCAGCCCCAGCATTTT.

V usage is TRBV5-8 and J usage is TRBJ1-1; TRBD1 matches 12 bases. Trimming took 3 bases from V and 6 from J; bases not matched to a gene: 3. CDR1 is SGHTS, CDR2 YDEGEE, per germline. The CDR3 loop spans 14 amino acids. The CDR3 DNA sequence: TGTGCCAGCAGCTGGGACAGGGGGCGGGCTGAAGCTTTCTTT. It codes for CASSWDRGRAEAFF.

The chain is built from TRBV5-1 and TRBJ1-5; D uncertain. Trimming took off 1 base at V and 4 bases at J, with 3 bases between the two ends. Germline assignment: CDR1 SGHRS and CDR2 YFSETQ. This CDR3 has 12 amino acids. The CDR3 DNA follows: TGCGCCAGCAGCTTGAGTAATCAGCCCCAGCATTTT. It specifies CASSLSNQPQHF.

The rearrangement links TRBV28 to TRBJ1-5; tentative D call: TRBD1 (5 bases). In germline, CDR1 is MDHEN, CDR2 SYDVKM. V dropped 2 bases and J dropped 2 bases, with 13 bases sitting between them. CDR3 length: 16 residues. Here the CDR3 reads CASSLIGLGGNQPQHF. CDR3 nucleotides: TGTGCCAGCAGTTTAATCGGACTGGGGGGCAATCAGCCCCAGCATTTT.

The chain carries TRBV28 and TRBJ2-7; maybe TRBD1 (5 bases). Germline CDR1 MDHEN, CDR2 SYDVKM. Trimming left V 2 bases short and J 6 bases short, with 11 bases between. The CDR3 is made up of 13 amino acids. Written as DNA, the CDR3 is TGTGCCAGCAGTTTACGCAGGGTCCCCGAGCAGTACTTC. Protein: CASSLRRVPEQYF.

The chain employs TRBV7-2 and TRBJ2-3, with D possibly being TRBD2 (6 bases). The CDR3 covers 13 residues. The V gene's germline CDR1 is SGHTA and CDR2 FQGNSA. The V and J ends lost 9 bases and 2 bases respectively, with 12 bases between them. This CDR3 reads CASTSPNTDTQYF. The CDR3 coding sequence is TGTGCCAGTACTAGCCCGAACACAGATACGCAGTATTTT. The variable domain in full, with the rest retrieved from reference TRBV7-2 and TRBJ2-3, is GAGVSQSPSNKVTEKGKDVELRCDPISGHTALYWYRQSLGQGLEFLIYFQGNSAPDKSGLPSDRFSAERTGGSVSTLTIQRTQQEDSAVYLCASTSPNTDTQYFGPGTRLTVL.

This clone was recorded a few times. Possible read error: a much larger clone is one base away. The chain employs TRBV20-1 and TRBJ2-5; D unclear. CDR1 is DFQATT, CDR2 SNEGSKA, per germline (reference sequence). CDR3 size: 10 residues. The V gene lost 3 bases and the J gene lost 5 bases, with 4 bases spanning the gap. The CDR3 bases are TGCAGTGCTAGGATCGAGACCCAGTACTTC. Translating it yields CSARIETQYF.

The CDR3 DNA follows: TGTGCCAGCAGGGGGACTGGCCAAGAGACCCAGTACTTC. Translation: CASRGTGQETQYF. The gene calls are TRBV2 and TRBJ2-5; maybe TRBD2 (6 bases). This CDR3 has 13 residues. The germline V gene encodes CDR1 SNHLY and CDR2 FYNNEI. Trimming took 6 bases from V and 1 from J, leaving 9 bases between them.

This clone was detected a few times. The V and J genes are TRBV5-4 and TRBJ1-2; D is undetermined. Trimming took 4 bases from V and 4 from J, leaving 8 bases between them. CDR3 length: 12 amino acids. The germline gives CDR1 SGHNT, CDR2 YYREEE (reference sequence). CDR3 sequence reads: CASSRESYGYTF. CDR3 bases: TGTGCCAGCAGCCGAGAATCCTATGGCTACACCTTC. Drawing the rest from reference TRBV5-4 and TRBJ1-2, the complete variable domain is ETGVTQSPTHLIKTRGQQVTLRCSSQSGHNTVSWYQQALGQGPQFIFQYYREEENGRGNFPPRFSGLQFPNYSSELNVNALELDDSALYLCASSRESYGYTFGSGTRLTVV.

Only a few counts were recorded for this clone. The CDR3 region has the DNA TGTGCCAGCAGCGTTGCTAGCGGGACCTACAATGAGCAGTTCTTC. Encoded protein: CASSVASGTYNEQFF. The J gene is TRBJ2-1, the V gene TRBV9; TRBD2 agrees at 9 bases. The CDR3 has 15 amino acids. The junction had 2 bases not matched to a gene; V was cut back by 2 bases and J by 2 bases. Germline V lookup: CDR1 SGDLS, CDR2 YYNGEE.

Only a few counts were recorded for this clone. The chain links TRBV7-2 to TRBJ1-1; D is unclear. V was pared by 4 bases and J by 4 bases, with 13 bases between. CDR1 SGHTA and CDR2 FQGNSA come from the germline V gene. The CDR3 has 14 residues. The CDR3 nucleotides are TGTGCCAGCAGCTCACGTAAGGGCAGCACTGAAGCTTTCTTT. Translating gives CASSSRKGSTEAFF.

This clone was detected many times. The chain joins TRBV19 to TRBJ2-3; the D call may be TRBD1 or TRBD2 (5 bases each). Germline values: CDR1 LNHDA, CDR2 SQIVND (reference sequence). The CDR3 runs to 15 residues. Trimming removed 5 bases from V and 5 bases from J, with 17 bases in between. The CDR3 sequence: CASSVEGSGIDTQYF. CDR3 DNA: TGTGCCAGTAGTGTCGAGGGGTCCGGAATAGATACGCAGTATTTT.

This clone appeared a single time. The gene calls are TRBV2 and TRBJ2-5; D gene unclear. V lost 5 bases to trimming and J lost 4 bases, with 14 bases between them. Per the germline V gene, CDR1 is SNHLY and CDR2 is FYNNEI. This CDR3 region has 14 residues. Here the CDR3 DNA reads TGTGCCAGCAGTTGGCGGCCTACCTCAGAGACCCAGTACTTC. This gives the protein CASSWRPTSETQYF. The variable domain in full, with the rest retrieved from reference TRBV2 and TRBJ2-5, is EPEVTQTPSHQVTQMGQEVILRCVPISNHLYFYWYRQILGQKVEFLVSFYNNEISEKSEIFDDQFSVERPDGSNFTLKIRSTKLEDSAMYFCASSWRPTSETQYFGPGTRLLVL.

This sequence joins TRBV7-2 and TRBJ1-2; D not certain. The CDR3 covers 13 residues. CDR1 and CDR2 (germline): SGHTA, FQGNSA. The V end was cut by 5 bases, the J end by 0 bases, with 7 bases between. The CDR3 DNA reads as TGTGCCAGCAGCCCCGATTCTAACTATGGCTACACCTTC. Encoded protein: CASSPDSNYGYTF.

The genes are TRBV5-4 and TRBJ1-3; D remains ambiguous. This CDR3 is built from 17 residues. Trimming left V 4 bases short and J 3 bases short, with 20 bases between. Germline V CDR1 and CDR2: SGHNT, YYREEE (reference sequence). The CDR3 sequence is CASSQSFDPLIGNTIYF. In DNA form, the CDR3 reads TGTGCCAGCAGCCAATCCTTCGACCCCCTTATTGGAAACACCATATATTTT.

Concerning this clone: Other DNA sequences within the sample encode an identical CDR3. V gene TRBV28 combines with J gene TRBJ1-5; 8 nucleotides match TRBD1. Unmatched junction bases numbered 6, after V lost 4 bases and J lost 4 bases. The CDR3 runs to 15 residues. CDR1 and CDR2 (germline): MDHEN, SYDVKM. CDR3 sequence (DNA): TGTGCCAGCAGTTCGCAGGGGGCGCGTAATCAGCCCCAGCATTTT. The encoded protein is CASSSQGARNQPQHF.

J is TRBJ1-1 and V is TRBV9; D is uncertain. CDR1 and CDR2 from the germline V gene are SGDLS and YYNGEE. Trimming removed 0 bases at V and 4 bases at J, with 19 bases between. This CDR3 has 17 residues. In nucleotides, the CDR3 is TGTGCCAGCAGCGTAGCTGGCCTGTGGCAGCCCCCCACTGAAGCTTTCTTT. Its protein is CASSVAGLWQPPTEAFF.

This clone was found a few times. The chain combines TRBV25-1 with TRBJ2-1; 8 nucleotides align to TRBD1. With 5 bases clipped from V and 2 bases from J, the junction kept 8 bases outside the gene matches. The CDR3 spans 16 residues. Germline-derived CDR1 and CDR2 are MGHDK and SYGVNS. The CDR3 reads CASSSDRGLAYNEQFF. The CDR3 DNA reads TGTGCCAGCAGTAGTGACAGGGGACTTGCCTACAATGAGCAGTTCTTC.